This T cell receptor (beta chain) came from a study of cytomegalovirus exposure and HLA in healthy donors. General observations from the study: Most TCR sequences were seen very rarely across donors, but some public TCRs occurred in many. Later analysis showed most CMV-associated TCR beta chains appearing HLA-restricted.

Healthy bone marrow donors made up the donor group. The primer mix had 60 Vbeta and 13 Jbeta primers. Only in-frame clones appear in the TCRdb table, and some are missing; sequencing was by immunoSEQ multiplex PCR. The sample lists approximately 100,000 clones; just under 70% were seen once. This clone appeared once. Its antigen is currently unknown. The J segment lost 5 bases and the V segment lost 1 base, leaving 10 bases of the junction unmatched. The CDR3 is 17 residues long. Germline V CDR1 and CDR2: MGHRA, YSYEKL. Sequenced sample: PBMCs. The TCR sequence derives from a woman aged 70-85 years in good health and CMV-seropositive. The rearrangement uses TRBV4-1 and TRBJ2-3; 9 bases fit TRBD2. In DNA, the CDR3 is TGCGCCAGCAGCCAAGTGGTGCGGGGGGGCAACGGAGATACGCAGTATTTT. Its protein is CASSQVVRGGNGDTQYF.